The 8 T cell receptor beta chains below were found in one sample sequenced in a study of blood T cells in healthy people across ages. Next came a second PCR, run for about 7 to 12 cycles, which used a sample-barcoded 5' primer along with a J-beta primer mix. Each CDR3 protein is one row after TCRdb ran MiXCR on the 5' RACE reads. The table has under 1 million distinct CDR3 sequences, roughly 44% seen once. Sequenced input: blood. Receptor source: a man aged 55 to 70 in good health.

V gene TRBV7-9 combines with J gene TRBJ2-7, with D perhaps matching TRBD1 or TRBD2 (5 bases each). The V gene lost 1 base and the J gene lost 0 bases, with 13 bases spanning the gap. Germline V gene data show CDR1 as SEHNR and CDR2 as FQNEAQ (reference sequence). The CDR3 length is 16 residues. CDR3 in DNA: TGTGCCAGCAGCTTAGGGGGGACGGGACGCTCCTACGAGCAGTACTTC. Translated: CASSLGGTGRSYEQYF.

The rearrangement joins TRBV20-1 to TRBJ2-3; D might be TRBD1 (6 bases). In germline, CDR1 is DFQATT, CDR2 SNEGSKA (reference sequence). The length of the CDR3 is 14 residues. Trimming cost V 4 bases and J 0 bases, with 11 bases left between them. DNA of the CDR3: TGCAGTGCTACCCGGCAGGGGAGCACAGATACGCAGTATTTT. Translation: CSATRQGSTDTQYF.

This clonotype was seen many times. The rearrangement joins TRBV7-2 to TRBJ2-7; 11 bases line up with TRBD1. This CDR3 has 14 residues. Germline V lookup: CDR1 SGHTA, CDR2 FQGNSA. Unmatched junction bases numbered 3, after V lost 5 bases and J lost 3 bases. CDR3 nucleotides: TGTGCCAGCAGCCGGACAGGGGGCATCTACGAGCAGTACTTC. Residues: CASSRTGGIYEQYF.

The CDR3 sequence: CSVDRGLNNEQFF. The CDR3 DNA follows: TGCAGCGTTGACAGGGGGCTAAACAATGAGCAGTTCTTC. This chain joins TRBV29-1 and TRBJ2-1, with TRBD1 matching 8 bases. Germline V CDR1 and CDR2: SQVTM, ANQGSEA. The CDR3 covers 13 residues. Trimming at V came to 3 bases and at J to 5 bases, leaving 3 bases not matched to a gene.

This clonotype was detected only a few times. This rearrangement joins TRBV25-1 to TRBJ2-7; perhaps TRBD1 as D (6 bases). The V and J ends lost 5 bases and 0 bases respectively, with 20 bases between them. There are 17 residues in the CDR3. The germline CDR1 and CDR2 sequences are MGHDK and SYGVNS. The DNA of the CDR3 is TGTGCCAGCAGTCCATCCCAGGGGACCCGGAGCTCCTACGAGCAGTACTTC. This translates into CASSPSQGTRSSYEQYF.

The CDR3 spells CASVSEGQGTSPLHF. CDR3 DNA sequence: TGTGCCAGCGTCTCGGAGGGACAGGGGACGTCACCCCTCCACTTT. The chain has TRBV28 and TRBJ1-6, with 10 bases lining up with TRBD1. The V and J ends lost 8 bases and 10 bases, in that order; junction bases with no gene match: 11. The CDR3 covers 15 residues. Germline CDR1 MDHEN, CDR2 SYDVKM.

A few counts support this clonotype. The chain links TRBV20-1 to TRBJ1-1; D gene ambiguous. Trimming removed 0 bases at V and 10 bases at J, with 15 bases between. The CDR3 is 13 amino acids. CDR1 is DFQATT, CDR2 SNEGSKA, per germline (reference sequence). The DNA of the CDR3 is TGCAGTGCTAGAGATGGTCCGGCCCGGACAGCTTTCTTT. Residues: CSARDGPARTAFF.

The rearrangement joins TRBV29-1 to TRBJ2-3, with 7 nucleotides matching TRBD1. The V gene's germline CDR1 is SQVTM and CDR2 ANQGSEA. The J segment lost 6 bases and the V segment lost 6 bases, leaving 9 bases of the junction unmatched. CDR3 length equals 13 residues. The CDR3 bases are TGCAGCGTGTCACAGAACAGGGGTGATACGCAGTATTTT. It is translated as CSVSQNRGDTQYF.